The following is a T cell receptor beta chain sequence with its context. CDR1 and CDR2 from the germline V gene are WSHSY and SAAADI. The CDR3 extends over 16 amino acids. The junction had 4 bases not matched to a gene; V was cut back by 6 bases and J by 0 bases. This sample stems from a study of blood T cell repertoires in COVID-19. All enrollees were roughly 18 to 100 years old and from fewer than 30 US areas. Profiled with immunoSEQ multiplex PCR; TCRdb holds only in-frame clones, not every one. The table shows under 450,000 clones, with more than 75% occurring only once. The V gene is TRBV10-2, the J gene TRBJ1-4, with 10 bases matching TRBD1. The TCR originated in a man aged 30 to 45 who had recovered from COVID-19. The specimen was PBMCs or T cells enriched from blood (not recorded which). CDR3 in amino acids: CASRLGQGATNEKLFF. DNA of the CDR3: TGCGCCAGCAGACTAGGACAGGGGGCAACTAATGAAAAACTGTTTTTT.